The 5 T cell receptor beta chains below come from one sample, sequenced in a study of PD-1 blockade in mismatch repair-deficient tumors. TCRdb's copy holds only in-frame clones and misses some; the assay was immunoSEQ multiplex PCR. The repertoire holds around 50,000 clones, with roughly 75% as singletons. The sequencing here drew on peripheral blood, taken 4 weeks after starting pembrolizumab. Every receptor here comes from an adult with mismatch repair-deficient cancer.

As DNA, the CDR3 is TGTGCCAGTTACCCGCAGGGGTCGCATGGCTACACCTTC. As protein: CASYPQGSHGYTF. This chain joins TRBV19 and TRBJ1-2; D possibly corresponds to TRBD1 (6 bases). Germline assignment: CDR1 LNHDA and CDR2 SQIVND (reference sequence). V was clipped by 8 bases and J by 6 bases, with 16 bases between them. The CDR3 is 13 amino acids.

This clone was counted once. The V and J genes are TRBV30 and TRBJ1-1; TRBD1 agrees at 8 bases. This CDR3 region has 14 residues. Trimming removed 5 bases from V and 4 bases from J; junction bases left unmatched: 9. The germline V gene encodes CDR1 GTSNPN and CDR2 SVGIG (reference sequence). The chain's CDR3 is CAWGLGQGGTEAFF. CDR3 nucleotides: TGTGCCTGGGGTTTAGGACAGGGCGGCACTGAAGCTTTCTTT.

CDR3 loop: CAWSLALAKNIQYF. The CDR3 DNA reads as TGTGCCTGGAGTCTAGCACTAGCCAAAAACATTCAGTACTTC. V is TRBV30 and J is TRBJ2-4; possible D gene TRBD2, 5 bases. This CDR3 region has 14 residues. Germline V gives CDR1 GTSNPN, CDR2 SVGIG (reference sequence). V lost 2 bases, J lost 0 bases, and 8 bases lay in between.

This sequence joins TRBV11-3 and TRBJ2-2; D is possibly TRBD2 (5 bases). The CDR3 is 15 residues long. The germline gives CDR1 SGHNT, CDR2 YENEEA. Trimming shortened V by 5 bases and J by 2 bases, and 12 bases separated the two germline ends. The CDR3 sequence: CASSQSGLNTGELFF. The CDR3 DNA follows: TGTGCCAGCAGCCAGTCGGGGTTAAACACCGGGGAGCTGTTTTTT.

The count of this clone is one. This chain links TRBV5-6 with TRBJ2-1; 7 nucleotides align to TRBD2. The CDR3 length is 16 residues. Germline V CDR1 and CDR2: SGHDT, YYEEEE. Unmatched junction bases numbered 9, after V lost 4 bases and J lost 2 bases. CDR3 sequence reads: CASSPPLARTYNEQFF. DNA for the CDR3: TGTGCCAGCAGCCCACCACTAGCGAGGACCTACAATGAGCAGTTCTTC.